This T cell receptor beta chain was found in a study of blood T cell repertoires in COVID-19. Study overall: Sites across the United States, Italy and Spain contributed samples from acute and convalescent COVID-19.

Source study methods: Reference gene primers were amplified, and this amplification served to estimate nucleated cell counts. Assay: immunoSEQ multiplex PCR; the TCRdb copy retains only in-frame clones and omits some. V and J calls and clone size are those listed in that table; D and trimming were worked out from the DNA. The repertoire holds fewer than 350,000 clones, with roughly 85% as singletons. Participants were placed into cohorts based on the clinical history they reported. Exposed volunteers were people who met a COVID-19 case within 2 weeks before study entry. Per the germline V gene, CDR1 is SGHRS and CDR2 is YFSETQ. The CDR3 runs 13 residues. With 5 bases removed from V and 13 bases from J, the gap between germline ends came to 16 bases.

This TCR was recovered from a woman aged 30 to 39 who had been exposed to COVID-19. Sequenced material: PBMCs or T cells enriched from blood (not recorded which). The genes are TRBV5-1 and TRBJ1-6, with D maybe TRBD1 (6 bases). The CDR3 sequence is CASRRGTEDPLHF. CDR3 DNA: TGCGCCAGCAGGAGGGGGACGGAGGACCCCCTCCACTTT.